Given below is one T cell receptor beta chain in context. It was with random hexamers that roughly 0.5 to 1 ug RNA was reverse transcribed. One entry per CDR3 protein results from TCRdb running MiXCR on the immunoSEQ multiplex PCR reads. Found here are some 300,000 distinct CDR3 sequences, 85% of them singletons; the top ten hold approximately 0.2%. This specimen belongs to a study of CD8 T cells in Susac syndrome. Germline V lookup: CDR1 SGDLS, CDR2 YYNGEE. This CDR3 has 11 residues. Trimming pared 7 bases from V and 6 bases from J, leaving 11 bases between. The V call is TRBV9, the J call TRBJ2-7, with D tentatively TRBD2 (5 bases). Sequenced input: CD8+ T cells from PBMCs. The sequence was collected from a human donor with multiple sclerosis. CDR3 bases: TGTGCCAGCGGTAGCGAGGGCGAGCAGTACTTC. Translating gives CASGSEGEQYF. Variable domain in full (rest from reference TRBV9 and TRBJ2-7): DSGVTQTPKHLITATGQRVTLRCSPRSGDLSVYWYQQSLDQGLQFLIQYYNGEERAKGNILERFSAQQFPDLHSELNLSSLELGDSALYFCASGSEGEQYFGPGTRLTVT.